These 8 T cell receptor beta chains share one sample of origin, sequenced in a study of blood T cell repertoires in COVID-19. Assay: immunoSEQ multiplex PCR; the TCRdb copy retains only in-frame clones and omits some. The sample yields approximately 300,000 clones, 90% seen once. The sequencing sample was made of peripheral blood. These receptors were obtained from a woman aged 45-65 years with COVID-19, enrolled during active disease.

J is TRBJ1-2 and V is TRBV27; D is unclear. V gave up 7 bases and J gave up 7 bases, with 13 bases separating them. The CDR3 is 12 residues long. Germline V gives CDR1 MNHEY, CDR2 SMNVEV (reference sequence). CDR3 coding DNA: TGTGCCAGCAAAGGAGGGTCGCTTGGCTACACCTTC. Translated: CASKGGSLGYTF.

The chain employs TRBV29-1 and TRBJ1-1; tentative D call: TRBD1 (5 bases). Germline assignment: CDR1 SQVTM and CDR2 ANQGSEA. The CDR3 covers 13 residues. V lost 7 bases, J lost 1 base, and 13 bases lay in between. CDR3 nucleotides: TGCAGCGGGACACAGAAACCGAACACTGAAGCTTTCTTT. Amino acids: CSGTQKPNTEAFF.

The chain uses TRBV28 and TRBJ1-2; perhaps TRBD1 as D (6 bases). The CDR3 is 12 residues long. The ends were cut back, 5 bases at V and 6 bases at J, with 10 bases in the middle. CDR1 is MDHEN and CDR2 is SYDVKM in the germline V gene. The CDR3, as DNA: TGTGCCAGCAGTATACAGGGACATGGCTACACCTTC. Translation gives CASSIQGHGYTF.

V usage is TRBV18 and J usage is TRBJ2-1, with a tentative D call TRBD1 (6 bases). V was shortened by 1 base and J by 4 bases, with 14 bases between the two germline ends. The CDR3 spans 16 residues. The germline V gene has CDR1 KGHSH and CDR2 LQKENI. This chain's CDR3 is CASSPLPQGPYNEQFF. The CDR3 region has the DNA TGTGCCAGCTCACCACTCCCCCAGGGGCCTTACAATGAGCAGTTCTTC.

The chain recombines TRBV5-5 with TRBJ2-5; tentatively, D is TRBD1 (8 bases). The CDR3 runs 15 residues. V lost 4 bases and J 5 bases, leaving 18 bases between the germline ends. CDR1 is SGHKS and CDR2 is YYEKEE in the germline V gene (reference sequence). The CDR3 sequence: CASSLTGGVGETQYF. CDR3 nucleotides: TGTGCCAGCAGCCTAACAGGGGGGGTCGGGGAGACCCAGTACTTC.

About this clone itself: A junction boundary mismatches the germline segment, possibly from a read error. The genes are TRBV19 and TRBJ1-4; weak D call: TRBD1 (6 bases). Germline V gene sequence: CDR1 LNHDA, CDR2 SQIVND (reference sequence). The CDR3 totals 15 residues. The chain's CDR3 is CASSSTGPGALGEIF. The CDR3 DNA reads TGTGCCAGTAGTAGCACTGGGCCAGGGGCCCTAGGGGAGATTTTT.

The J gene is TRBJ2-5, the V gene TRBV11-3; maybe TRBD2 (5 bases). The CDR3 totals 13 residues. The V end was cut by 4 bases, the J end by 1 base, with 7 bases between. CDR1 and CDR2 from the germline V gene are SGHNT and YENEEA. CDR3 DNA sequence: TGTGCCAGCAGCTGGGGAGCCCAAGAGACCCAGTACTTC. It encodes CASSWGAQETQYF. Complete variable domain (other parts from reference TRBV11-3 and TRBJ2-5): EAGVVQSPRYKIIEKKQPVAFWCNPISGHNTLYWYLQNLGQGPELLIRYENEEAVDDSQLPKDRFSAERLKGVDSTLKIQPAELGDSAVYLCASSWGAQETQYFGPGTRLLVL.

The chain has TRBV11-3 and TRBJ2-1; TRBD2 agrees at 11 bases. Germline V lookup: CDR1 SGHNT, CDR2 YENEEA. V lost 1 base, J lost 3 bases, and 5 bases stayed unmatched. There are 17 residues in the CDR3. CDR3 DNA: TGTGCCAGCAGCTTAGTTAGCGGGAGGGCCGACTACAATGAGCAGTTCTTC. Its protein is CASSLVSGRADYNEQFF.